This T cell receptor (beta chain) emerged from a study of T-cell memory formation after mild COVID-19. V lost 0 bases and J 11 bases, leaving 7 bases between the germline ends. The CDR3 contains 11 residues. Germline V CDR1 and CDR2: LGHDT, YNNKEL (reference sequence). This clonotype occurred a few times. TCRdb used MiXCR to reprocess the 5' RACE reads, holding one entry per CDR3 protein. The sample records some 180,000 distinct CDR3 sequences, about 18% being singletons. V usage is TRBV3-1 and J usage is TRBJ1-2, with D perhaps TRBD1 (5 bases). Source material: PBMCs or a T cell subset sorted from them (not recorded which). This clonotype was obtained from a man younger than 35 who had mild COVID-19 (a few samples of this study predate the infection). Cell type and time point are not known. CDR3 protein: CASSQEGEYTF. The DNA of the CDR3 is TGTGCCAGCAGCCAAGAGGGGGAGTACACCTTC.